Below are 19 T cell receptor beta chains sequenced from a single sample in a study of CD8 T cells in Susac syndrome. Reverse transcription of roughly 0.5 to 1 ug RNA was carried out with random hexamers. TCRdb re-called the immunoSEQ multiplex PCR reads through MiXCR, storing one row per CDR3 protein. The sample holds tens of thousands of distinct CDR3 sequences, 96% seen once. Sequencing used CD4+ T cells from PBMCs. The receptors were gathered from a human donor with multiple sclerosis.

This clonotype was detected only once. V is TRBV29-1 and J is TRBJ2-5; 12 bases are a match to TRBD2. The germline V gene has CDR1 SQVTM and CDR2 ANQGSEA. The junction had 6 bases not matched to a gene; V was cut back by 2 bases and J by 5 bases. The CDR3 contains 15 residues. The CDR3 bases are TGCAGCGTTGAAAAGGGACTAGCGGGCGGGGAGACCCAGTACTTC. It codes for CSVEKGLAGGETQYF. Complete variable domain (other parts from reference TRBV29-1 and TRBJ2-5): SAVISQKPSRDICQRGTSLTIQCQVDSQVTMMFWYRQQPGQSLTLIATANQGSEATYESGFVIDKFPISRPNLTFSTLTVSNMSPEDSSIYLCSVEKGLAGGETQYFGPGTRLLVL.

V and J are TRBV30 and TRBJ1-6; no reliable D call. Deletions cut 0 bases from V and 7 bases from J, with 10 bases between. Germline V CDR1 and CDR2: GTSNPN, SVGIG (reference sequence). The CDR3 spans 14 residues. As DNA, the CDR3 is TGTGCCTGGAGTGTGAGGCAGATAAATTCACCCCTCCACTTT. Translation: CAWSVRQINSPLHF.

The V and J genes are TRBV20-1 and TRBJ2-3, with D unclear. This CDR3 region has 16 residues. Germline assignment: CDR1 DFQATT and CDR2 SNEGSKA (reference sequence). Trimming stripped 0 bases from V and 0 bases from J, with 13 bases between. The CDR3 region is CSAREFAAPSTDTQYF. CDR3 nucleotide sequence: TGCAGTGCTAGAGAGTTTGCAGCACCTAGCACAGATACGCAGTATTTT.

The chain uses TRBV5-1 and TRBJ1-4; 7 nucleotides align to TRBD1. Germline lookup yields CDR1 SGHRS and CDR2 YFSETQ. There are 15 residues in the CDR3. V lost 3 bases, J lost 8 bases, and 10 bases stayed unmatched. CDR3 amino acids: CASSWRTGPEEKLFF. CDR3 nucleotide sequence: TGCGCCAGCAGCTGGAGGACAGGTCCAGAGGAAAAACTGTTTTTT. Full variable domain (missing parts from reference TRBV5-1 and TRBJ1-4): KAGVTQTPRYLIKTRGQQVTLSCSPISGHRSVSWYQQTPGQGLQFLFEYFSETQRNKGNFPGRFSGRQFSNSRSEMNVSTLELGDSALYLCASSWRTGPEEKLFFGSGTQLSVL.

CDR3: CASSDGAYSNQPQHF. CDR3 nucleotide sequence: TGTGCCAGCAGTGACGGGGCGTATAGCAATCAGCCCCAGCATTTT. V is TRBV25-1 and J is TRBJ1-5, with a weak D call TRBD1 (5 bases). The CDR3 is 15 amino acids. In germline, CDR1 is MGHDK, CDR2 SYGVNS. Trimming pared 3 bases from V and 0 bases from J, leaving 9 bases between.

This clonotype was seen just once. This rearrangement joins TRBV12-3 or TRBV12-4 to TRBJ2-5, with 9 nucleotides matching TRBD1. The CDR3 is made up of 14 amino acids. V was clipped by 6 bases and J by 3 bases; unmatched bases: 5. Here the CDR3 DNA reads TGTGCCAGCAGAAGGACAGGGGTGGAAGAGACCCAGTACTTC. It is translated as CASRRTGVEETQYF.

This chain links TRBV9 with TRBJ2-7; D gene unclear. The CDR3 is 14 residues long. Between the trimmed V and J ends, which lost 4 bases and 5 bases, there was a span of 16 bases. The germline gives CDR1 SGDLS, CDR2 YYNGEE. The CDR3 nucleotides are TGTGCCAGCAGCCCTAGATGGGAAGATAACGAGCAGTACTTC. Amino acid sequence: CASSPRWEDNEQYF.

The sample holds one count of this clonotype. The chain carries TRBV11-2 and TRBJ2-2; no firm D call. Per the germline V gene, CDR1 is SGHAT and CDR2 is FQNNGV. The CDR3 length is 16 residues. V lost 5 bases to trimming and J lost 4 bases, with 17 bases between them. CDR3 loop: CASSTPGPTGTGELFF. Here the CDR3 DNA reads TGTGCCAGCAGCACGCCGGGCCCTACTGGCACCGGGGAGCTGTTTTTT.

This clonotype has just one count. The chain combines TRBV28 with TRBJ1-5; D uncertain. Germline values: CDR1 MDHEN, CDR2 SYDVKM. Trimming took off 4 bases at V and 4 bases at J, with 11 bases between the two ends. This CDR3 is 14 amino acids long. In nucleotides, the CDR3 is TGTGCCAGCAGTTCCCCGTCAAGTAATCAGCCCCAGCATTTT. Protein: CASSSPSSNQPQHF.

The CDR3 region has the DNA TGTGCCAGCAGCCCGGTCATCGCTGGAAACACCATATATTTT. Its protein product is CASSPVIAGNTIYF. V gene TRBV14 combines with J gene TRBJ1-3; D is undetermined. Trimming pared 4 bases from V and 2 bases from J, leaving 9 bases between. The germline gives CDR1 SGHDN, CDR2 FVKESK. The CDR3 is 14 residues long.

The gene calls are TRBV15 and TRBJ2-7; no reliable D call. Per the germline V gene, CDR1 is LNHNV and CDR2 is YYDKDF (reference sequence). Trimming removed 5 bases from V and 3 bases from J, with 8 bases in between. There are 12 residues in the CDR3. The CDR3 nucleotides are TGTGCCACCAGCGGGCGGAACTACGAGCAGTACTTC. Translated, it gives CATSGRNYEQYF.

This rearrangement joins TRBV29-1 to TRBJ2-1; TRBD1 agrees at 11 bases. Germline CDR1 reads SQVTM; CDR2 reads ANQGSEA. J gave up 5 bases and V 2 bases, and 5 bases lay outside the gene matches. This CDR3 region has 15 residues. CDR3 coding DNA: TGCAGCGTTGAATTGGGACAGGGGGGAAACAATGAGCAGTTCTTC. Protein product: CSVELGQGGNNEQFF.

This clonotype was observed a single time. This sequence joins TRBV11-2 and TRBJ2-2; D is possibly TRBD1 (6 bases). This CDR3 spans 18 amino acids. Germline loops: CDR1 SGHAT, CDR2 FQNNGV. V was clipped by 2 bases and J by 5 bases, with 21 bases between them. CDR3 protein: CASSLSGRGSLSTGELFF. The CDR3 nucleotides read TGTGCCAGCAGCTTATCCGGCAGGGGTAGTTTATCGACCGGGGAGCTGTTTTTT.

V and J are TRBV19 and TRBJ2-3; 7 positions agree with TRBD1. The CDR3 contains 14 residues. V was pared by 5 bases and J by 6 bases, with 8 bases of the junction left unmatched. Germline values: CDR1 LNHDA, CDR2 SQIVND (reference sequence). CDR3 protein: CASSARQGWDTQYF. Written as DNA, the CDR3 is TGTGCCAGTAGTGCCCGACAGGGCTGGGATACGCAGTATTTT.

The chain links TRBV25-1 to TRBJ2-3; D gene unclear. Germline lookup yields CDR1 MGHDK and CDR2 SYGVNS. Trimming took off 3 bases at V and 1 base at J, with 5 bases between the two ends. This CDR3 region has 13 residues. The CDR3 loop reads CASSDRGTDTQYF. In DNA form, the CDR3 reads TGTGCCAGCAGTGATCGGGGCACAGATACGCAGTATTTT.

The J gene is TRBJ1-2, the V gene TRBV13; D ambiguous. V lost 1 base to trimming and J lost 7 bases, with 13 bases between them. Germline CDR1 reads PRHDT; CDR2 reads FYEKMQ (reference sequence). CDR3 length: 14 amino acids. This chain's CDR3 is CASSLDRHGPGYTF. The DNA of the CDR3 is TGTGCCAGCAGCTTAGATAGACATGGGCCTGGCTACACCTTC.

The chain uses TRBV6-4 and TRBJ2-5; 10 bases fit TRBD1. Germline V gives CDR1 MRHNA, CDR2 SNTAGT. J was trimmed by 3 bases and V by 11 bases; bases with no gene match: 0. The CDR3 is 11 residues long. In nucleotides, the CDR3 is TGTGCCGGGACAGGGGAAGAGACCCAGTACTTC. Protein: CAGTGEETQYF.

The rearrangement uses TRBV3-1 and TRBJ1-2, with a weak D call TRBD1 (6 bases). This CDR3 region has 14 residues. CDR1 and CDR2 (germline): LGHDT, YNNKEL (reference sequence). V shed 4 bases and J shed 1 base, with 10 bases lying between them. The CDR3 is CASSRTALNYGYTF. The CDR3 nucleotides are TGTGCCAGCAGCCGGACAGCTCTTAACTATGGCTACACCTTC.

This chain uses TRBV18 with TRBJ2-6; the match to TRBD1 covers 9 bases. V was pared by 6 bases and J by 3 bases, with 9 bases of the junction left unmatched. The germline CDR1 and CDR2 sequences are KGHSH and LQKENI. The CDR3 spans 17 residues. CDR3: CASSPGQGLNGANVLTF. The CDR3 DNA follows: TGTGCCAGCTCGCCCGGACAGGGGCTGAATGGGGCCAACGTCCTGACTTTC.